One sample yielded the 10 T cell receptor beta chains listed below, sequenced in a study of identical twins. TCRdb re-analysed the 5' RACE reads in MiXCR, keeping a single row per CDR3 protein. The table shows 1.5 million to 2 million distinct CDR3 sequences, with 32% occurring only once. Sequenced input: cord blood. The receptor source for this set is a newborn girl in good health.

This clonotype was observed a handful of times. The chain couples TRBV7-9 to TRBJ2-2, with D perhaps assigned TRBD1 or TRBD2 (5 bases each). The germline V gene encodes CDR1 SEHNR and CDR2 FQNEAQ (reference sequence). V was clipped by 6 bases and J by 4 bases, with 18 bases between them. The CDR3 runs 16 residues. CDR3 region: CASSSPGPAITGELFF. The CDR3 DNA reads TGTGCCAGCAGTTCTCCGGGACCGGCCATCACCGGGGAGCTGTTTTTT.

Concerning this clonotype: One end of the junction is discordant with germline, which a read error may explain. The chain links TRBV6-5 to TRBJ1-6; no reliable D call. Germline lookup yields CDR1 MNHEY and CDR2 SVGAGI. This CDR3 region has 14 residues. The CDR3 here is CASTRVGDNSPPHF. Here the CDR3 DNA reads TGTGCCAGCACCCGAGTAGGAGATAATTCACCCCCCCACTTT.

This clonotype was detected ten times or more. This chain joins TRBV5-1 and TRBJ1-1, with a tentative D call TRBD1 (5 bases). The germline V and J ends were trimmed by 0 bases and 0 bases, with 9 bases remaining between them. CDR3 size: 15 residues. CDR1 is SGHRS, CDR2 YFSETQ, per germline. The CDR3: CASSLGPGVNTEAFF. The CDR3 DNA sequence: TGCGCCAGCAGCTTGGGTCCGGGGGTGAACACTGAAGCTTTCTTT.

This clonotype was detected only a few times. The J gene is TRBJ2-1, the V gene TRBV11-1; TRBD2 agrees at 11 bases. Germline assignment: CDR1 SGHAT and CDR2 FQDESV (reference sequence). V gave up 3 bases and J gave up 0 bases; unmatched junction bases: 4. This CDR3 has 17 residues. CDR3 sequence (DNA): TGTGCCAGCAGCTTTCAAACTAGCGGGAGCTCCTACAATGAGCAGTTCTTC. Amino acid sequence: CASSFQTSGSSYNEQFF. Variable domain in full (rest from reference TRBV11-1 and TRBJ2-1): EAEVAQSPRYKITEKSQAVAFWCDPISGHATLYWYRQILGQGPELLVQFQDESVVDDSQLPKDRFSAERLKGVDSTLKIQPAELGDSAMYLCASSFQTSGSSYNEQFFGPGTRLTVL.

The CDR3 is CASSHSLTEPSEKLFF. Written as DNA, the CDR3 is TGCGCCAGCAGCCATTCCCTGACGGAGCCTAGTGAAAAACTGTTTTTT. The chain employs TRBV5-1 and TRBJ1-4, with D uncertain. The germline V gene has CDR1 SGHRS and CDR2 YFSETQ. Deletions cut 4 bases from V and 7 bases from J, with 20 bases between. The CDR3 is 16 amino acids.

The genes are TRBV7-2 and TRBJ2-4; D is ambiguous. CDR3 size: 17 residues. Trimming pared 2 bases from V and 0 bases from J, leaving 14 bases between. Germline V gene lookup returns CDR1 SGHTA and CDR2 FQGNSA. CDR3 DNA: TGTGCCAGCAGCTTATCTTTTTCGGTGTTAGCCAAAAACATTCAGTACTTC. Amino acid sequence: CASSLSFSVLAKNIQYF.

The V call is TRBV14, the J call TRBJ2-5, with 7 bases aligning to TRBD1. Trimming took 1 base from V and 5 from J; bases not matched to a gene: 10. This CDR3 comprises 16 residues. The germline CDR1 and CDR2 sequences are SGHDN and FVKESK. The CDR3 spells CASSQGLTGFDETQYF. In nucleotides, the CDR3 is TGTGCCAGCAGCCAAGGCTTGACAGGGTTTGATGAGACCCAGTACTTC.

This clonotype has a handful of counts. The chain uses TRBV10-3 and TRBJ1-2; possible D gene TRBD1, 5 bases. V dropped 2 bases and J dropped 8 bases, with 21 bases sitting between them. The CDR3 runs to 16 residues. Germline loops: CDR1 ENHRY, CDR2 SYGVKD. CDR3 bases: TGTGCCATCAGTGAGGTAAAGGGGACCCTTAGCGGCGGCTACACCTTC. It codes for CAISEVKGTLSGGYTF.

This clonotype occurred a few times. The gene calls are TRBV28 and TRBJ2-7; 8 nucleotides agree with TRBD1. This CDR3 has 14 residues. Trimming took 5 bases from V and 3 from J; bases not matched to a gene: 6. Germline lookup yields CDR1 MDHEN and CDR2 SYDVKM. This CDR3 is CASSPGTGHYEQYF. CDR3 sequence (DNA): TGTGCCAGCAGTCCCGGGACAGGACACTACGAGCAGTACTTC.

The CDR3 DNA reads TGTGCCAGCAGTGAATCGGGGTATCAGCCCCAGCATTTT. It is translated as CASSESGYQPQHF. J is TRBJ1-5 and V is TRBV2, with D unclear. The CDR3 extends over 13 amino acids. Germline CDR1 reads SNHLY; CDR2 reads FYNNEI. Trimming took off 2 bases at V and 5 bases at J, with 7 bases between the two ends. Using reference TRBV2 and TRBJ1-5 for the parts outside the CDR3, the full variable domain is EPEVTQTPSHQVTQMGQEVILRCVPISNHLYFYWYRQILGQKVEFLVSFYNNEISEKSEIFDDQFSVERPDGSNFTLKIRSTKLEDSAMYFCASSESGYQPQHFGDGTRLSIL.